The 20 T cell receptor beta chains reported below all come from one sample, sequenced in a study of cytomegalovirus exposure and HLA in healthy donors. Primers for the PCR totalled 60 Vbeta and 13 Jbeta. Clones were read by immunoSEQ multiplex PCR, and TCRdb kept only the in-frame ones, dropping some. The sample contains about 95,000 clones, about four fifths of which appear only once. The sequenced sample was PBMCs. The source is a man younger than 35 in good health and CMV-seropositive.

For this clone: At one of its ends the junction is not consistent with the germline gene, which may arise from a read error. The gene calls are TRBV11-2 and TRBJ1-5, with 7 positions matching TRBD1. CDR1 and CDR2 (germline): SGHAT, FQNNGV. This CDR3 spans 15 amino acids. The CDR3 nucleotides read TGTGCCAGCACCTTACGAGACAGGGCGAAACAGCCCCAGCATTTT. It is translated as CASTLRDRAKQPQHF.

The rearrangement links TRBV28 to TRBJ2-3; maybe TRBD2 (6 bases). CDR1 and CDR2 from the germline V gene are MDHEN and SYDVKM. The CDR3 is 18 residues long. V was trimmed by 8 bases and J by 2 bases, leaving 26 bases between them. The chain's CDR3 is CASRLLGWYSGPTDTQYF. The CDR3 coding sequence is TGTGCCAGCCGACTCCTGGGATGGTATAGCGGACCCACAGATACGCAGTATTTT.

The V gene is TRBV29-1, the J gene TRBJ2-5; 11 bases line up with TRBD2. This CDR3 has 12 residues. Trimming took 6 bases from V and 7 from J; bases not matched to a gene: 4. Germline CDR1 SQVTM, CDR2 ANQGSEA. The CDR3 here is CSVGLAVLTQYF. The CDR3 DNA reads as TGCAGCGTGGGACTAGCGGTACTGACCCAGTACTTC.

This rearrangement joins TRBV5-4 to TRBJ1-1, with TRBD1 matching 8 bases. This CDR3 is built from 13 residues. Trimming cost V 9 bases and J 5 bases; bases outside gene matches: 9. Germline V lookup: CDR1 SGHNT, CDR2 YYREEE (reference sequence). The CDR3 is CANSQGARTEAFF. CDR3 DNA sequence: TGTGCCAACTCGCAGGGGGCGCGAACTGAAGCTTTCTTT.

The sample holds a few counts of this clone. This sequence joins TRBV5-8 and TRBJ1-1, with D unclear. Germline V gene lookup returns CDR1 SGHTS and CDR2 YDEGEE. V was pared by 4 bases and J by 2 bases, with 21 bases between. There are 17 residues in the CDR3. The CDR3 bases are TGTGCCAGCAGCGGGGAGGAAAGAACAGCGATAAACACTGAAGCTTTCTTT. Its translation is CASSGEERTAINTEAFF.

This clone was seen a few times. This chain connects TRBV4-1 to TRBJ2-1; 7 bases match TRBD1. The CDR3 runs 17 residues. V dropped 3 bases and J dropped 3; count of bases not matched to a gene: 11. Germline CDR1 and CDR2: MGHRA and YSYEKL. The CDR3 bases are TGCGCCAGCAGCCAGGGTAAAACAGGGGTGATCTACAATGAGCAGTTCTTC. It is translated as CASSQGKTGVIYNEQFF.

By proportion, this clone is medium-sized. V is TRBV7-9 and J is TRBJ2-7; D not resolved. The CDR3 spans 14 residues. Trimming stripped 5 bases from V and 2 bases from J, with 13 bases between. Germline loops: CDR1 SEHNR, CDR2 FQNEAQ (reference sequence). CDR3 region: CASSPRNTPYEQYF. In nucleotides, the CDR3 is TGTGCCAGCAGCCCTCGAAACACCCCCTACGAGCAGTACTTC.

V gene TRBV19 combines with J gene TRBJ2-7; TRBD2 is a possible D gene (6 bases). The CDR3 runs to 14 residues. Trimming removed 7 bases from V and 7 bases from J, with 20 bases in between. CDR1 is LNHDA, CDR2 SQIVND, per germline (reference sequence). In DNA form, the CDR3 reads TGTGCCAGTACTCCGGACTCCATGCGGGGAGAGCAGTACTTC. Its protein is CASTPDSMRGEQYF. Full variable domain (outside the CDR3, taken from reference TRBV19 and TRBJ2-7): DGGITQSPKYLFRKEGQNVTLSCEQNLNHDAMYWYRQDPGQGLRLIYYSQIVNDFQKGDIAEGYSVSREKKESFPLTVTSAQKNPTAFYLCASTPDSMRGEQYFGPGTRLTVT.

This clone was detected a few times. J is TRBJ1-6 and V is TRBV6-1; 7 bases map to TRBD1. The junction had 2 bases not matched to a gene; V was cut back by 1 base and J by 5 bases. Germline-derived CDR1 and CDR2 are MNHNS and SASEGT. The CDR3 totals 15 residues. DNA for the CDR3: TGTGCCAGCAGTGAAGTAGGGACAGATAATTCACCCCTCCACTTT. Protein product: CASSEVGTDNSPLHF.

This chain joins TRBV27 and TRBJ1-6; D gene ambiguous. Germline loops: CDR1 MNHEY, CDR2 SMNVEV (reference sequence). The CDR3 runs 17 residues. The V end was cut by 3 bases, the J end by 0 bases, with 12 bases between. DNA of the CDR3: TGTGCCAGCAGTTTGACTATACGGAACTCCTATAATTCACCCCTCCACTTT. It encodes CASSLTIRNSYNSPLHF.

In DNA, the CDR3 is TGTGCCAGCAGCGTAGGACAGGCCCTCTCTGGAAACACCATATATTTT. Translation: CASSVGQALSGNTIYF. This chain connects TRBV9 to TRBJ1-3, with a possible D match to TRBD1 (6 bases). CDR3 size: 16 residues. Germline-derived CDR1 and CDR2 are SGDLS and YYNGEE. Trimming took off 0 bases at V and 0 bases at J, with 10 bases between the two ends.

This chain links TRBV29-1 with TRBJ1-1; a possible D gene is TRBD1 (5 bases). V shed 3 bases and J shed 0 bases, with 8 bases lying between them. Germline CDR1 reads SQVTM; CDR2 reads ANQGSEA. The CDR3 runs to 13 residues. The CDR3 loop is CSVELGVNTEAFF. As DNA, the CDR3 is TGCAGCGTTGAGCTAGGGGTGAACACTGAAGCTTTCTTT.

The CDR3 sequence: CASSLPPGSGNTIYF. The DNA of the CDR3 is TGTGCCAGCTCACTTCCCCCGGGGTCCGGAAACACCATATATTTT. The rearrangement joins TRBV18 to TRBJ1-3; D is unresolved. The CDR3 runs to 15 residues. CDR1 and CDR2 from the germline V gene are KGHSH and LQKENI. Trimming shortened V by 4 bases and J by 4 bases, and 14 bases separated the two germline ends.

This sequence joins TRBV5-4 and TRBJ1-2; 7 nucleotides agree with TRBD1. J gave up 1 base and V 3 bases, and 3 bases lay outside the gene matches. Germline lookup yields CDR1 SGHNT and CDR2 YYREEE (reference sequence). This CDR3 contains 14 residues. The DNA of the CDR3 is TGTGCCAGCAGCTCCCGGGACAGTAACTATGGCTACACCTTC. Its protein is CASSSRDSNYGYTF.

The count of this clone is one. This chain joins TRBV7-9 and TRBJ1-3, with 9 bases lining up with TRBD1. CDR3 length: 18 amino acids. V was pared by 5 bases and J by 8 bases, with 19 bases of the junction left unmatched. Germline V gene sequence: CDR1 SEHNR, CDR2 FQNEAQ (reference sequence). CDR3 sequence reads: CASSHHGDRAHAGHTIYF. CDR3 DNA sequence: TGTGCCAGCAGCCATCACGGGGACAGGGCGCATGCTGGGCACACCATATATTTT.

The gene calls are TRBV5-4 and TRBJ2-1; 8 bases map to TRBD1. The CDR3 is made up of 16 amino acids. J gave up 5 bases and V 5 bases, and 12 bases lay outside the gene matches. The germline V gene has CDR1 SGHNT and CDR2 YYREEE (reference sequence). The CDR3 DNA reads as TGTGCCAGCAGTCCTTATTCTGGACAGGGAAACAATGAGCAGTTCTTC. Translating gives CASSPYSGQGNNEQFF.

The chain combines TRBV9 with TRBJ1-6; 7 bases are shared with TRBD1. Germline loops: CDR1 SGDLS, CDR2 YYNGEE. Losses at the gene ends were 4 bases for V and 3 bases for J; bases not matched to a gene: 13. CDR3 size: 18 residues. CDR3 DNA: TGTGCCAGCAGCCCGTGGACCCCAGGGGGAAGCTATAATTCACCCCTCCACTTT. This codes for CASSPWTPGGSYNSPLHF. Full variable domain (outside the CDR3, taken from reference TRBV9 and TRBJ1-6): DSGVTQTPKHLITATGQRVTLRCSPRSGDLSVYWYQQSLDQGLQFLIQYYNGEERAKGNILERFSAQQFPDLHSELNLSSLELGDSALYFCASSPWTPGGSYNSPLHFGNGTRLTVT.

This chain connects TRBV6-4 to TRBJ2-3, with 10 bases matching TRBD2. The CDR3 runs to 15 residues. J lost 3 bases, V lost 2 bases, and 2 bases had no gene match. Germline values: CDR1 MRHNA, CDR2 SNTAGT. This CDR3 is CASSDKTSGTDTQYF. DNA for the CDR3: TGTGCCAGCAGTGACAAGACTAGCGGGACAGATACGCAGTATTTT.

This clone has a handful of counts. The genes are TRBV5-4 and TRBJ2-7; no firm D call. This CDR3 contains 12 residues. Germline-derived CDR1 and CDR2 are SGHNT and YYREEE (reference sequence). Trimming removed 1 base at V and 2 bases at J, with 4 bases between. The CDR3 DNA follows: TGTGCCAGCAGCTTGCTCCCCTACGAGCAGTACTTC. Residues: CASSLLPYEQYF.

J is TRBJ2-5 and V is TRBV2; tentative D call: TRBD2 (6 bases). Germline assignment: CDR1 SNHLY and CDR2 FYNNEI. The CDR3 consists of 16 residues. V was trimmed by 11 bases and J by 1 base, leaving 23 bases between them. In DNA, the CDR3 is TGTGCCTGCCACGAGGGCCCAGCGGGTGTCCAAGAGACCCAGTACTTC. Protein product: CACHEGPAGVQETQYF.